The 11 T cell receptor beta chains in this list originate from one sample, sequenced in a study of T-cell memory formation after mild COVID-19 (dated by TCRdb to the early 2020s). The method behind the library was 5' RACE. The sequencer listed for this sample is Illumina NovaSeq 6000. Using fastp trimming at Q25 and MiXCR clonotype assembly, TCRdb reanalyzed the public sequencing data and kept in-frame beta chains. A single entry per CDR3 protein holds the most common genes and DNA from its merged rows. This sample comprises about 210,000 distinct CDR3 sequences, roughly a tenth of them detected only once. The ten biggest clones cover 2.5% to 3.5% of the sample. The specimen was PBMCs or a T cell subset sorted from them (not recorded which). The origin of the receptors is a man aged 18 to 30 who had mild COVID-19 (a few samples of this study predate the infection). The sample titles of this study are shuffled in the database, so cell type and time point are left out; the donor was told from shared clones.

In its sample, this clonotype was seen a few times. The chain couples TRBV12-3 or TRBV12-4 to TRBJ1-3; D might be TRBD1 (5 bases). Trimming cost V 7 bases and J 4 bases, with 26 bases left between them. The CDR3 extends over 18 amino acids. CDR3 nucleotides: TGTGCCAGCACCCCCTATGTAGGCAGATCTTCAGGGGGAAACACCATATATTTT. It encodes CASTPYVGRSSGGNTIYF.

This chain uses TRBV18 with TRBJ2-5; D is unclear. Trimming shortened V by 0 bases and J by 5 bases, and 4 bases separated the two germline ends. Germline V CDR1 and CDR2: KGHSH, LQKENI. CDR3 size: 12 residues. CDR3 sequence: CASSPPMETQYF. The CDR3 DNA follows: TGTGCCAGCTCACCACCTATGGAGACCCAGTACTTC.

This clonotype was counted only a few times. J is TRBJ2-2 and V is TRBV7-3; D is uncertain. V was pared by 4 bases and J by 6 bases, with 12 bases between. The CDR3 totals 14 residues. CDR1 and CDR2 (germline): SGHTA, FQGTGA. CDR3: CASSSPDLAGELFF. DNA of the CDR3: TGTGCCAGCAGCTCCCCGGACCTCGCCGGGGAGCTGTTTTTT.

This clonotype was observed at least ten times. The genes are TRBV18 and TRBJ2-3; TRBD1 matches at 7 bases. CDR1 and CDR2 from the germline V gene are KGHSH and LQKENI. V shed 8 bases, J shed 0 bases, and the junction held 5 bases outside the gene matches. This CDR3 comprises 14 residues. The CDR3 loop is CASSPDRSTDTQYF. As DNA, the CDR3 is TGTGCCAGCAGTCCGGACAGGAGCACAGATACGCAGTATTTT.

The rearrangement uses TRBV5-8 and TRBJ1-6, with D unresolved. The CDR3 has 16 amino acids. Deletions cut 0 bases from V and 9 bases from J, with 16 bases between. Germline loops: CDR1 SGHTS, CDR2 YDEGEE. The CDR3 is CASSLELGIRGSPLHF. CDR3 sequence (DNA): TGTGCCAGCAGCTTGGAGTTGGGGATCAGAGGTTCACCCCTCCACTTT.

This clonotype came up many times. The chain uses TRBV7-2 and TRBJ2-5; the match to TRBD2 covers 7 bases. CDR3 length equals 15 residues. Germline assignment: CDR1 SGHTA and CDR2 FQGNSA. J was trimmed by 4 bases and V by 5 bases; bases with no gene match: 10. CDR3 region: CASSPGGVSGETQYF. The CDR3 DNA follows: TGTGCCAGCAGCCCGGGGGGAGTATCGGGAGAGACCCAGTACTTC.

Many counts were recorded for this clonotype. The CDR3 nucleotides are TGCGCCAGCAGCTTGGTGGCAGGGGGCAACTACGAGCAGTACTTC. It codes for CASSLVAGGNYEQYF. This chain joins TRBV5-1 and TRBJ2-7, with 8 bases matching TRBD1. CDR1 is SGHRS, CDR2 YFSETQ, per germline. The CDR3 length is 15 residues. Trimming at V came to 0 bases and at J to 3 bases, leaving 5 bases not matched to a gene.

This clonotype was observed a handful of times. CDR3 coding DNA: TGCGCCAGCAGCCAAGAGCTTCAGGGGGCAAGTTGGTATGGCTACACCTTC. The encoded protein is CASSQELQGASWYGYTF. This rearrangement joins TRBV4-1 to TRBJ1-2; 8 bases are a match to TRBD1. The germline gives CDR1 MGHRA, CDR2 YSYEKL. J lost 5 bases, V lost 0 bases, and 11 bases had no gene match. The CDR3 covers 17 residues.

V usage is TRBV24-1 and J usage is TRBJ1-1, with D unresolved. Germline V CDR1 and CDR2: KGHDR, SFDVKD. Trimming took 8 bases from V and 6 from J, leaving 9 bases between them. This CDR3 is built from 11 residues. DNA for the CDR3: TGTGCCACCACCCACGGGGCTGAAGCTTTCTTT. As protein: CATTHGAEAFF.

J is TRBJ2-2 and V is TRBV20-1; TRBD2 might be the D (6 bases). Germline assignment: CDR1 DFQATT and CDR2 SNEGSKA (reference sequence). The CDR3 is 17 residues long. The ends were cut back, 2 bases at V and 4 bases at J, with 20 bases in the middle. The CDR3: CSARPPAGTLRTGELFF. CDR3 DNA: TGCAGTGCTAGACCACCCGCCGGGACTTTACGCACCGGGGAGCTGTTTTTT.

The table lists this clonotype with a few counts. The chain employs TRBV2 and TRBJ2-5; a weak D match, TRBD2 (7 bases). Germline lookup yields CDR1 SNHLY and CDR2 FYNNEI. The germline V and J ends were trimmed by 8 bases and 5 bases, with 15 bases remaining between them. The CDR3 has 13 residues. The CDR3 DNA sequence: TGTGCCAGCGGGGGGGCAGTGCGGGAGACCCAGTACTTC. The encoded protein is CASGGAVRETQYF.